This TCR beta chain derives from a study of identical twins. This clonotype was picked up a small number of times. What it binds is unknown. Germline CDR1 and CDR2: SGHTA and FQGNSA. V gave up 3 bases and J gave up 3 bases; unmatched junction bases: 4. There are 15 residues in the CDR3. Broader study findings: Among monozygotic twins, out-of-frame TCR alpha sharing exceeded what models predicted. The study drew conclusions from cross-sectional statistical analysis, not from following the same donors. For cord blood, abundant beta clonotypes had fewer insertions, unlike memory repertoires, which showed none.

One entry per CDR3 protein, called by TCRdb with MiXCR from the 5' RACE reads. This table holds roughly 700,000 distinct CDR3 sequences, 8.5% to 9.5% found once. These data were also filed under a second study, of yellow fever vaccine responses in identical twins. That investigation notes: Each twin's T cell response to the vaccine was reported to look partly convergent and partly personalized.

Sequencing used PBMCs. The chain recombines TRBV7-2 with TRBJ2-7, with 11 bases lining up with TRBD2. The sequence was collected from a woman aged 18-29 years in good health. The CDR3 nucleotides read TGTGCCAGCAGCTTGGGGACTAGCGGATACTACGAGCAGTACTTC. It is translated as CASSLGTSGYYEQYF. Based on the CDR3 plus reference TRBV7-2 and TRBJ2-7, the full variable domain is GAGVSQSPSNKVTEKGKDVELRCDPISGHTALYWYRQSLGQGLEFLIYFQGNSAPDKSGLPSDRFSAERTGGSVSTLTIQRTQQEDSAVYLCASSLGTSGYYEQYFGPGTRLTVT.